Presented here are 27 T cell receptor beta chains from one specimen sequenced in a study of memory CD8 T cells in hepatitis C reinfection. Described time point: pre-reinfection, 55 to 20 weeks before reinfection detection. Sorted cells were sequenced directly ex vivo without any in vitro expansion. Here immunoSEQ multiplex PCR was the method, and the copy in TCRdb shows in-frame clones only, minus some. The sample consists of tens of thousands of clones, around nine tenths of them appearing once. Sequencing used naive CD8+ T cells sorted from blood. These receptors all come from a man younger than 35 with hepatitis C virus infection.

This sequence joins TRBV7-9 and TRBJ2-5, with TRBD1 matching 12 bases. Trimming at V came to 4 bases and at J to 4 bases, leaving 4 bases not matched to a gene. Germline V gene data show CDR1 as SEHNR and CDR2 as FQNEAQ (reference sequence). This CDR3 contains 15 residues. In nucleotides, the CDR3 is TGTGCCAGCAGCTGGGGACAGGGGGCAGGAGAGACCCAGTACTTC. This translates into CASSWGQGAGETQYF.

In this sample, this clone turned up once. The V call is TRBV15, the J call TRBJ1-2; D remains ambiguous. The germline V gene has CDR1 LNHNV and CDR2 YYDKDF (reference sequence). This CDR3 region has 11 residues. V was pared by 0 bases and J by 9 bases, with 5 bases between. CDR3 residues: CATSRDESYTF. The CDR3 bases are TGTGCCACCAGCAGAGATGAGAGCTACACCTTC.

This clone appeared once. This sequence joins TRBV29-1 and TRBJ2-1; D gene uncertain. The V and J ends lost 0 bases and 4 bases respectively, with 7 bases between them. From germline, CDR1 is SQVTM and CDR2 ANQGSEA. The CDR3 has 13 residues. The CDR3 nucleotides are TGCAGCGTTGAAGACCAGCGTTACAATGAGCAGTTCTTC. This translates into CSVEDQRYNEQFF.

In its sample, this clone is medium-sized. This chain uses TRBV5-1 with TRBJ2-5; a possible D gene is TRBD2 (5 bases). Trimming pared 4 bases from V and 2 bases from J, leaving 18 bases between. CDR3 length: 16 amino acids. The germline gives CDR1 SGHRS, CDR2 YFSETQ. In DNA, the CDR3 is TGCGCCAGCAGCGAGAGCGGCCCCTTGTGGCAAGAGACCCAGTACTTC. Its translation: CASSESGPLWQETQYF.

This chain links TRBV28 with TRBJ2-7, with D perhaps matching TRBD1 (6 bases). With 3 bases removed from V and 3 bases from J, the gap between germline ends came to 12 bases. The length of the CDR3 is 14 residues. Germline loops: CDR1 MDHEN, CDR2 SYDVKM. The CDR3 DNA follows: TGTGCCAGCAGTTTGCCGGACAGTCTCTACGAGCAGTACTTC. Translation gives CASSLPDSLYEQYF.

The chain combines TRBV9 with TRBJ2-3, with 12 bases identical to TRBD2. V lost 4 bases, J lost 0 bases, and 9 bases stayed unmatched. Germline V gene lookup returns CDR1 SGDLS and CDR2 YYNGEE. This CDR3 comprises 18 residues. The CDR3 nucleotides are TGTGCCAGCAGCCGGAAAGGACTAGCGGGGCCTAGCACAGATACGCAGTATTTT. Translated: CASSRKGLAGPSTDTQYF.

The chain uses TRBV5-8 and TRBJ2-7; D might be TRBD2 (6 bases). This CDR3 has 15 residues. V was clipped by 0 bases and J by 4 bases, with 14 bases between them. The germline V gene has CDR1 SGHTS and CDR2 YDEGEE. CDR3 amino acids: CASSLGLGGLYEQYV. CDR3 sequence (DNA): TGTGCCAGCAGCTTGGGCTTGGGAGGTTTGTACGAGCAGTACGTC.

The chain carries TRBV7-3 and TRBJ1-2; TRBD1 agrees at 7 bases. The CDR3 spans 15 residues. CDR1 is SGHTA, CDR2 FQGTGA, per germline. J lost 3 bases, V lost 5 bases, and 9 bases had no gene match. Here the CDR3 DNA reads TGTGCCAGCAGCCCAACCCCAGGGGGTGACTATGGCTACACCTTC. Translation gives CASSPTPGGDYGYTF.

The chain has TRBV5-5 and TRBJ2-7; maybe TRBD2 (5 bases). V lost 4 bases to trimming and J lost 2 bases, with 10 bases between them. Germline V CDR1 and CDR2: SGHKS, YYEKEE (reference sequence). The CDR3 has 13 residues. The CDR3: CASSAGVTYEQYF. DNA of the CDR3: TGTGCCAGCAGCGCGGGCGTGACCTACGAGCAGTACTTC.

The J gene is TRBJ1-6, the V gene TRBV5-5; D is possibly TRBD1 (6 bases). The CDR3 spans 14 residues. Germline CDR1 SGHKS, CDR2 YYEKEE (reference sequence). V was clipped by 4 bases and J by 7 bases, with 12 bases between them. The CDR3 protein is CASSPDGQNSPLHF. CDR3 nucleotides: TGTGCCAGCAGCCCAGACGGACAGAATTCACCCCTCCACTTT.

The chain recombines TRBV28 with TRBJ2-7; D is undetermined. Germline V lookup: CDR1 MDHEN, CDR2 SYDVKM. CDR3 length: 13 amino acids. Trimming shortened V by 3 bases and J by 2 bases, and 8 bases separated the two germline ends. CDR3 residues: CASSFRSAYEQYF. The CDR3 DNA reads as TGTGCCAGCAGTTTCCGGAGTGCCTACGAGCAGTACTTC.

The chain carries TRBV10-1 and TRBJ2-6; tentative D call: TRBD1 (5 bases). V shed 3 bases and J shed 4 bases, with 10 bases lying between them. This CDR3 has 15 residues. CDR1 WNHNN and CDR2 SYGVQD come from the germline V gene (reference sequence). The CDR3 is CASSEGAFGANVLTF. The CDR3, as DNA: TGCGCCAGCAGTGAAGGGGCGTTCGGGGCCAACGTCCTGACTTTC.

The chain joins TRBV7-8 to TRBJ2-3; TRBD2 is a possible D gene (5 bases). This CDR3 has 18 amino acids. Per germline, CDR1 SGHVS and CDR2 FQNEAQ. Trimming took 0 bases from V and 2 from J, leaving 18 bases between them. DNA of the CDR3: TGTGCCAGCAGCTTAGCGCTAGGAGACCGGGGTGCCACAGATACGCAGTATTTT. This gives the protein CASSLALGDRGATDTQYF.

This chain links TRBV28 with TRBJ2-1; TRBD2 matches at 13 bases. The length of the CDR3 is 19 residues. V shed 4 bases, J shed 1 base, and the junction held 10 bases outside the gene matches. Germline V lookup: CDR1 MDHEN, CDR2 SYDVKM. DNA of the CDR3: TGTGCCAGCAGTTCCCTCGGACTAGCGGGAGACCCTTCCTACAATGAGCAGTTCTTC. Protein sequence: CASSSLGLAGDPSYNEQFF.

By its share, this clone is medium-sized. This chain connects TRBV5-6 to TRBJ2-7, with D uncertain. Trimming stripped 3 bases from V and 0 bases from J, with 4 bases between. The CDR3 sequence is 12 residues long. Germline V lookup: CDR1 SGHDT, CDR2 YYEEEE. The CDR3 DNA sequence: TGTGCCAGCAGCTGGAGCTCCTACGAGCAGTACTTC. It is translated as CASSWSSYEQYF.

The J gene is TRBJ2-7, the V gene TRBV28, with 8 bases matching TRBD1. This CDR3 has 12 residues. Germline CDR1 MDHEN, CDR2 SYDVKM. With 6 bases clipped from V and 6 bases from J, the junction kept 4 bases outside the gene matches. CDR3 coding DNA: TGTGCCAGCAGCTCGACAGGGGTCGAGCAGTACTTC. Its translation is CASSSTGVEQYF.

This chain links TRBV11-2 with TRBJ2-7; maybe TRBD2 (6 bases). In germline, CDR1 is SGHAT, CDR2 FQNNGV. V lost 1 base, J lost 3 bases, and 13 bases lay in between. The CDR3 extends over 15 amino acids. CDR3 sequence reads: CASSLGFSGVYEQYF. Written as DNA, the CDR3 is TGTGCCAGCAGCTTAGGGTTTAGCGGCGTCTACGAGCAGTACTTC.

V is TRBV7-9 and J is TRBJ2-1; unclear D gene. V shed 1 base and J shed 0 bases, with 7 bases lying between them. Germline CDR1 is SEHNR and CDR2 is FQNEAQ (reference sequence). This CDR3 contains 15 residues. The DNA of the CDR3 is TGTGCCAGCAGCTTAGTGGGCAGCTCCTACAATGAGCAGTTCTTC. This gives the protein CASSLVGSSYNEQFF.

This chain uses TRBV7-2 with TRBJ1-5; TRBD1 might be the D (6 bases). From germline, CDR1 is SGHTA and CDR2 FQGNSA. V was trimmed by 1 base and J by 5 bases, leaving 12 bases between them. This CDR3 has 15 amino acids. The CDR3 region has the DNA TGTGCCAGCAGCTTAGGGGCAGGGGCGGATCAGCCCCAGCATTTT. Translation: CASSLGAGADQPQHF.

This chain uses TRBV27 with TRBJ2-5; D may be TRBD2 (6 bases). TRBJ2-7 matches the DNA end more closely, so the J call is doubtful. The germline V gene encodes CDR1 MNHEY and CDR2 SMNVEV (reference sequence). The CDR3 consists of 14 residues. The CDR3 coding sequence is TGTGCCAGCAGCCTGGGCGGGGTCTCCTACGAGCAGTACTTC. Its translation: CASSLGGVSYEQYF.

The table lists this clone with a count of one. In DNA, the CDR3 is TGTGCCAGCAGCCCCAGCCAGGGTCCCTCTGGGGCCAACGTCCTGACTTTC. It encodes CASSPSQGPSGANVLTF. V and J are TRBV9 and TRBJ2-6; a possible D gene is TRBD1 (5 bases). V lost 4 bases, J lost 0 bases, and 14 bases lay in between. The CDR3 covers 17 residues. The germline CDR1 and CDR2 sequences are SGDLS and YYNGEE.

This chain joins TRBV27 and TRBJ2-1; D remains ambiguous. Germline CDR1 reads MNHEY; CDR2 reads SMNVEV (reference sequence). CDR3 size: 13 residues. V was shortened by 5 bases and J by 8 bases, with 13 bases between the two germline ends. CDR3 sequence: CASSSTPFDEQFF. The CDR3 DNA reads TGTGCCAGCAGTAGTACTCCTTTCGATGAGCAGTTCTTC.

The chain is built from TRBV19 and TRBJ2-1; no clear D. The germline V and J ends were trimmed by 5 bases and 6 bases, with 8 bases remaining between them. Germline V gene sequence: CDR1 LNHDA, CDR2 SQIVND (reference sequence). This CDR3 has 12 amino acids. The CDR3 loop reads CASSSSRNEQFF. The DNA of the CDR3 is TGTGCCAGTAGTTCTAGTCGCAATGAGCAGTTCTTC.

This chain connects TRBV5-1 to TRBJ2-7, with 8 bases fitting TRBD2. Germline CDR1 and CDR2: SGHRS and YFSETQ. CDR3 length: 17 amino acids. V was pared by 8 bases and J by 0 bases, with 16 bases of the junction left unmatched. CDR3 coding DNA: TGCGCCAGGAAAGCCTGGGCGGGGGGCCGGAGCTCCTACGAGCAGTACGTC. This gives the protein CARKAWAGGRSSYEQYV.

The gene calls are TRBV6-1 and TRBJ1-5, with D hard to call. Trimming left V 4 bases short and J 5 bases short, with 9 bases between. The CDR3 has 13 amino acids. Germline V lookup: CDR1 MNHNS, CDR2 SASEGT. CDR3: CASSALPHQPQHF. In DNA, the CDR3 is TGTGCCAGCAGTGCACTCCCTCATCAGCCCCAGCATTTT.

The sample holds one count of this clone. The chain recombines TRBV27 with TRBJ2-7; maybe TRBD2 (5 bases). Germline CDR1 and CDR2: MNHEY and SMNVEV (reference sequence). This CDR3 contains 14 residues. V lost 8 bases and J lost 5, with 19 bases in between. DNA of the CDR3: TGTGCCAGCGCCCGATCGGGGAAGAGGGACGAGCAGTACTTC. Its protein is CASARSGKRDEQYF.

This chain connects TRBV6-5 to TRBJ1-5; 10 bases are a match to TRBD1. The CDR3 has 13 residues. The junction had 4 bases not matched to a gene; V was cut back by 8 bases and J by 6 bases. Per the germline V gene, CDR1 is MNHEY and CDR2 is SVGAGI. CDR3 coding DNA: TGTGCCAGCGGACAGGGGGTAGGTCAGCCCCAGCATTTT. Amino acids: CASGQGVGQPQHF.